Presented here are 12 T cell receptor beta chains from one specimen sequenced in a study of T cells after yellow fever vaccination. TCRdb fed the 5' RACE reads into MiXCR, producing one record per CDR3 protein. The table lists some 160,000 distinct CDR3 sequences, around 8.5% of them singletons. Sequenced material: CD8+ T cells sorted from PBMCs, taken 45 days after the yellow fever booster vaccination. The receptor set was obtained from a man younger than 35 who received the YFV17D yellow fever vaccine.

There are a few counts of this clonotype. The chain links TRBV4-3 to TRBJ2-2; 9 nucleotides line up with TRBD2. Germline loops: CDR1 LGHNA, CDR2 YSLEER. V shed 3 bases and J 7 bases; nucleotides not matched to a gene: 6. This CDR3 comprises 15 residues. This CDR3 is CASSHDVSGGGELFF. The DNA for the CDR3 is TGCGCCAGCAGCCACGATGTTAGCGGGGGCGGGGAGCTGTTTTTT.

This chain joins TRBV4-1 and TRBJ1-5; D perhaps matches TRBD1 (5 bases). The germline V and J ends were trimmed by 0 bases and 4 bases, with 10 bases remaining between them. Germline assignment: CDR1 MGHRA and CDR2 YSYEKL. CDR3 size: 15 residues. The CDR3 region is CASSQDPGTNQPQHF. The CDR3 nucleotides read TGCGCCAGCAGCCAAGATCCAGGGACTAATCAGCCCCAGCATTTT.

This clonotype appeared many times. The chain combines TRBV4-1 with TRBJ2-1; D is uncertain. CDR1 is MGHRA and CDR2 is YSYEKL in the germline V gene. V lost 1 base and J 8 bases, leaving 15 bases between the germline ends. The CDR3 covers 15 residues. CDR3 nucleotides: TGCGCCAGCAGCCAAGGATTTAACCCCGTCTATGAGCAGTTCTTC. The encoded protein is CASSQGFNPVYEQFF.

The chain is built from TRBV28 and TRBJ2-3, with 10 bases fitting TRBD1. The CDR3 sequence is 16 residues long. Germline lookup yields CDR1 MDHEN and CDR2 SYDVKM. Trimming took 3 bases from V and 5 from J; bases not matched to a gene: 8. The CDR3 protein is CASSFAGTGVQDTQYF. The CDR3 DNA reads as TGTGCCAGCAGTTTCGCCGGGACAGGGGTTCAAGATACGCAGTATTTT.

The chain recombines TRBV27 with TRBJ2-3; unclear D gene. The CDR3 has 13 amino acids. Germline CDR1 is MNHEY and CDR2 is SMNVEV (reference sequence). Trimming removed 2 bases from V and 8 bases from J, with 11 bases in between. The CDR3 nucleotides read TGTGCCAGCAGTTTAGGCTCTCGCGGTACGCAGTATTTT. This sequence encodes CASSLGSRGTQYF.

The CDR3 protein is CAISESWTGNQPQHF. The CDR3 nucleotides read TGTGCCATCAGTGAGTCCTGGACAGGCAATCAGCCCCAGCATTTT. The rearrangement links TRBV10-3 to TRBJ1-5; perhaps TRBD1 as D (6 bases). This CDR3 spans 15 amino acids. Trimming removed 0 bases from V and 2 bases from J, with 8 bases in between. Germline assignment: CDR1 ENHRY and CDR2 SYGVKD.

The V and J genes are TRBV6-2 or TRBV6-3 and TRBJ2-2, with D unclear. Trimming removed 2 bases at V and 7 bases at J, with 5 bases between. Germline V gene sequence: CDR1 MNHEY, CDR2 SVGEGT. The CDR3 runs 12 residues. The CDR3, as DNA: TGTGCCAGCAGTTACCCCGACGGGGAGCTGTTTTTT. Encoded protein: CASSYPDGELFF.

This clonotype was picked up many times. J is TRBJ2-7 and V is TRBV5-1, with 10 bases identical to TRBD1. The germline gives CDR1 SGHRS, CDR2 YFSETQ. Trimming removed 4 bases from V and 4 bases from J; junction bases left unmatched: 11. The CDR3 consists of 16 residues. The CDR3 DNA is TGCGCCAGCAGCCGAGAGCCGGGACAGGGGCTGTACGAGCAGTACTTC. Translation: CASSREPGQGLYEQYF.

This clonotype was seen ten or more times. The J gene is TRBJ2-3, the V gene TRBV6-4; no clear D gene. This CDR3 is built from 13 residues. Germline assignment: CDR1 MRHNA and CDR2 SNTAGT. V was clipped by 8 bases and J by 5 bases, with 14 bases between them. CDR3 in DNA: TGTGCCAGCGCCTTCCGCTCCCAAGATACGCAGTATTTT. This encodes CASAFRSQDTQYF.

This clonotype showed up many times. This chain links TRBV6-1 with TRBJ2-5; D may match TRBD1 or TRBD2 (5 bases each). The V end lost 0 bases, the J end lost 1 base, and 9 bases lay between the germline ends. Germline values: CDR1 MNHNS, CDR2 SASEGT. CDR3 size: 15 residues. CDR3 bases: TGTGCCAGCAGTGAAGCAGAAGGGACCCAAGAGACCCAGTACTTC. It translates to CASSEAEGTQETQYF.

This clonotype was counted between two and nine times. The CDR3 reads CASRQSSYNSPLHF. The DNA for the CDR3 is TGTGCCAGCAGACAGAGCTCCTATAATTCACCCCTCCACTTT. The chain carries TRBV6-5 and TRBJ1-6; no clear D. The V gene's germline CDR1 is MNHEY and CDR2 SVGAGI. Trimming pared 6 bases from V and 0 bases from J, leaving 6 bases between. The CDR3 length is 14 residues.

The chain employs TRBV20-1 and TRBJ1-5; D possibly corresponds to TRBD1 (5 bases). The length of the CDR3 is 14 residues. V lost 6 bases, J lost 2 bases, and 14 bases lay in between. In germline, CDR1 is DFQATT, CDR2 SNEGSKA (reference sequence). The CDR3: CSASKLGGNQPQHF. The CDR3 DNA sequence: TGCAGTGCCTCAAAACTGGGGGGCAATCAGCCCCAGCATTTT.